This T cell receptor beta chain is drawn from a study of OX40 agonist ivuxolimab in advanced cancers. Overall study: Across the patients, intravenous ivuxolimab was delivered every 2 weeks at 0.01 to 10 mg/kg. Points from the study as a whole: Partial responders at 0.1-3.0 mg/kg showed near-lowest clonal expansion.

TCRdb keeps only in-frame clones here, not all; method: immunoSEQ multiplex PCR. The sample shows 50,000 to 80,000 clones, roughly 85% of them seen only once. Deletions cut 3 bases from V and 5 bases from J, with 19 bases between. CDR1 is GTSNPN, CDR2 SVGIG, per germline (reference sequence). This CDR3 has 15 residues. Comments on this clone: What it binds is unknown.

The receptor comes from an adult with an advanced solid tumor such as melanoma, head and neck, liver or kidney cancer. The sequencing here drew on CD4+ or CD8+ T cells sorted from blood, taken in a trial of the OX40 agonist ivuxolimab. The V gene is TRBV30, the J gene TRBJ2-5, with a tentative D call TRBD2 (7 bases). CDR3 loop: CAWRPLGGAVETQYF. In DNA, the CDR3 is TGTGCCTGGAGACCCCTAGGGGGGGCGGTGGAGACCCAGTACTTC.